This T cell receptor beta chain was sequenced in a study of shared clonotypes between healthy human individuals. Whole-study results and caveats: Generation probabilities were higher for clonotypes shared across all four sorted-subset donors than for unshared ones.

Only CD45RO-negative cells positively selected for CCR7 counted as naive CD8 cells, so terminally differentiated effector memory CD45RA+ cells were excluded. Participating donors were healthy, HIV-negative adults free of recent acute infections or vaccinations. Details on this clone: The antigen is unknown.

The run depth of the assay was deep. Method: immunoSEQ multiplex PCR; TCRdb's copy keeps in-frame clones and lacks some. The sample records roughly 590,000 clones, around 95% being singletons. The CDR3 has 14 amino acids. Per the germline V gene, CDR1 is LNHDA and CDR2 is SQIVND (reference sequence). The V gene lost 3 bases and the J gene lost 6 bases, with 13 bases spanning the gap. The sample comprised naive CD8+ T cells sorted from blood. The sequence derives from a woman in her twenties or thirties in good health. The V and J genes are TRBV19 and TRBJ2-3; D is ambiguous. The CDR3 DNA is TGTGCCAGTAGTATGATCCAAGGGTGGGATACGCAGTATTTT. The encoded protein is CASSMIQGWDTQYF.